This entry features one TCR beta chain sequence. Its antigen is currently unknown. Germline values: CDR1 SGDLS, CDR2 YYNGEE. Trimming cost V 3 bases and J 2 bases; bases outside gene matches: 6. The length of the CDR3 is 16 residues. The sample belongs to a study of cytomegalovirus exposure and HLA in healthy donors. Overall study findings and caveats: According to reports, the classifier identified cytomegalovirus status with high specificity and sensitivity.

It was with 60 Vbeta and 13 Jbeta primers that the PCR ran. Using immunoSEQ multiplex PCR, the repertoire was profiled, and TCRdb retains in-frame clones only, with some absent. The sample holds tens of thousands of clones, about two thirds seen once. This chain joins TRBV9 and TRBJ1-1, with 11 bases aligning to TRBD1. The sequenced sample consisted of PBMCs. This TCR derives from a woman aged 40 to 50 in good health and CMV-seropositive. CDR3 bases: TGTGCCAGCAGCGACCGGGACAGGGGGTTCAACACTGAAGCTTTCTTT. This gives the protein CASSDRDRGFNTEAFF. Combining the CDR3 with reference TRBV9 and TRBJ1-1 gives the whole variable domain DSGVTQTPKHLITATGQRVTLRCSPRSGDLSVYWYQQSLDQGLQFLIQYYNGEERAKGNILERFSAQQFPDLHSELNLSSLELGDSALYFCASSDRDRGFNTEAFFGQGTRLTVV.